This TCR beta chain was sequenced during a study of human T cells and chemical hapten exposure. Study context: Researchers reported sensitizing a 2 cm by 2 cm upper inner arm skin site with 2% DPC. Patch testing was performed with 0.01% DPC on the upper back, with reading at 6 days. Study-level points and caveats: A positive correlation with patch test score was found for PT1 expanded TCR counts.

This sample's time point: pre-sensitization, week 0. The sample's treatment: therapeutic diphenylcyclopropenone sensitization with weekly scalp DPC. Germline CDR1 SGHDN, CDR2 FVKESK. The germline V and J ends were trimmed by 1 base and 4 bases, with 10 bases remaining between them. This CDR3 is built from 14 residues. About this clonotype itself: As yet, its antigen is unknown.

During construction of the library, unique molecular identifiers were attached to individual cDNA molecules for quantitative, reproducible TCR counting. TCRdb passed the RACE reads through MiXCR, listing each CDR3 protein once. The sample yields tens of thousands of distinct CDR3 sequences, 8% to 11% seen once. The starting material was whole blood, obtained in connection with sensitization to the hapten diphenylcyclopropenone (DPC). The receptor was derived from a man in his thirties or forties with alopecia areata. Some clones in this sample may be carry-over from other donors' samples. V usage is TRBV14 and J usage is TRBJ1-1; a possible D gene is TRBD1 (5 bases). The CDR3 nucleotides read TGTGCCAGCAGCCAAGCAGGGTTGGGCACTGAAGCTTTCTTT. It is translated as CASSQAGLGTEAFF.